This T cell receptor (beta chain) comes out of a study of blood T cell repertoires in COVID-19. Study information: The origin of the acute and convalescent COVID-19 samples was the United States, Italy and Spain.

All enrollees were roughly 18 to 95 years old and from some 24 US areas. The CDR3 sequence is 14 residues long. The V segment lost 8 bases and the J segment 0 bases; nucleotides outside the gene matches: 3. From germline, CDR1 is SGHTA and CDR2 FQGNSA. The data were produced by immunoSEQ multiplex PCR, yet TCRdb's version contains in-frame clones alone and is incomplete. The sample has some 200,000 clones; around 82% are singletons. The chain couples TRBV7-2 to TRBJ2-2; 7 nucleotides line up with TRBD1. Input material: PBMCs or T cells enriched from blood (not recorded which). This clonotype was obtained from a woman aged 55 to 70 with acute COVID-19. The CDR3 DNA sequence: TGTGCCAGCTCCGGGACAGCGAACACCGGGGAGCTGTTTTTT. This gives the protein CASSGTANTGELFF. The full variable domain, in which reference TRBV7-2 and TRBJ2-2 provide the parts outside the CDR3, is GAGVSQSPSNKVTEKGKDVELRCDPISGHTALYWYRQSLGQGLEFLIYFQGNSAPDKSGLPSDRFSAERTGGSVSTLTIQRTQQEDSAVYLCASSGTANTGELFFGEGSRLTVL.